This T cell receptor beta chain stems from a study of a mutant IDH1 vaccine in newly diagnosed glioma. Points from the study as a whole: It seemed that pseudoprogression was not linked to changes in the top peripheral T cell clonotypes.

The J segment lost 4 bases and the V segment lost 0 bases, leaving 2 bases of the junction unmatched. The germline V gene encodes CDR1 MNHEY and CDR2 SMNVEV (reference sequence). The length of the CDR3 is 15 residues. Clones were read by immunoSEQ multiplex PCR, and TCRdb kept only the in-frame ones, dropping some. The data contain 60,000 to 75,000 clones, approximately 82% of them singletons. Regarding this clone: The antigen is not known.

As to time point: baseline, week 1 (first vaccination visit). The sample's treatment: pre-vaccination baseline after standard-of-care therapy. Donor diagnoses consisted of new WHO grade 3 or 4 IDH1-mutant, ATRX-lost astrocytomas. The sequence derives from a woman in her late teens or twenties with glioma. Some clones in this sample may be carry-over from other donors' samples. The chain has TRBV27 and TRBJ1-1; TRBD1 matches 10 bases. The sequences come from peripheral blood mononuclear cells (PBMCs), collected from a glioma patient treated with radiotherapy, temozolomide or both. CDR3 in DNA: TGTGCCAGCAGTTTATCGTGGGACAGGGGCACTGAAGCTTTCTTT. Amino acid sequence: CASSLSWDRGTEAFF.